Listed below are T cell receptor beta chains from one sample, sequenced in a study of OX40 agonist ivuxolimab in advanced cancers. This table comes from immunoSEQ multiplex PCR, and its TCRdb copy is limited to in-frame clones, with some not included. Of some 80,000 clones listed, approximately 84% are singletons. The input for sequencing was CD4+ or CD8+ T cells sorted from blood, taken in a trial of the OX40 agonist ivuxolimab. These receptors were taken from an adult with an advanced solid tumor such as melanoma, head and neck, liver or kidney cancer. The CDR3 runs from the conserved cysteine through the conserved F or W. D genes are given only for firm matches. Rows may omit the clone size; those that give it use once, few, many or a size class.

D,J,V,size,DNA,CDR3
TRBD1,TRBJ1-4,TRBV5-4,-,TGTGCCAGCAGTCACCGGGACAGCGAAGAAAAACTGTTTTTT,CASSHRDSEEKLFF
-,TRBJ1-5,TRBV5-1,once,TGCGCCAGCAGCATCCTGGGGGGTAGCAATCAGCCCCAGCATTTT,CASSILGGSNQPQHF
-,TRBJ1-4,TRBV19,-,TGTGCCAGCGGAAGACCAAATGAAAAACTGTTTTTT,CASGRPNEKLFF
-,TRBJ2-7,TRBV27,-,TGTGCCAGCTCCCTGGGGCCGGCTATCTCCTACGAGCAGTACTTC,CASSLGPAISYEQYF
-,TRBJ2-3,TRBV29-1,-,TGCAGCGTTGGGTCCTCAGGGACCACAGATACGCAGTATTTT,CSVGSSGTTDTQYF
-,TRBJ2-7,TRBV5-1,-,TGCGCCAGCGCCAGGGATAACTTCTACGAGCAGTACTTC,CASARDNFYEQYF
TRBD1,TRBJ2-7,TRBV5-1,-,TGCGCCAGCAGCGGAGCTCCAGCGGGACAGGGGGCCTACGAGCAGTACTTC,CASSGAPAGQGAYEQYF
TRBD1,TRBJ2-1,TRBV7-9,-,TGTGCCAGCAGCTTAGAGGGGACAGGGGGCAATGAGCAGTTCTTC,CASSLEGTGGNEQFF
-,TRBJ2-2,TRBV5-1,-,TGCGCCAGCAGCTTGGTGCCAGGGGAGGCCGGGGAGCTGTTTTTT,CASSLVPGEAGELFF
-,TRBJ1-2,TRBV18,-,TGTGCCAGCTCCGCCCTGGAAGGGGGTGACTACACCTTC,CASSALEGGDYTF
TRBD2,TRBJ2-1,TRBV30,-,TGTGCCTGGAGTGTACGGGTTAGCGGGGGGCGCGGTGAGCAGTTCTTC,CAWSVRVSGGRGEQFF
-,TRBJ2-1,TRBV7-9,-,TGTGCCCCAGTCCTAATACACAACAATGAGCAGTTCTTC,CAPVLIHNNEQFF
TRBD1,TRBJ1-1,TRBV19,-,TGTGCCAGTAGAAGGACAGGGCGGAACACTGAAGCTTTCTTT,CASRRTGRNTEAFF
TRBD1,TRBJ2-5,TRBV29-1,-,TGCAGCGTGGACAGGGGTTCAGGGGCCCAGTACTTC,CSVDRGSGAQYF
-,TRBJ2-7,TRBV19,few,TGTGCCAGTAGTATAGGGGGTGCGGGACCCTACGAGCAGTACTTC,CASSIGGAGPYEQYF
TRBD1,TRBJ1-1,TRBV4-2,-,TGTGCCAGCAGGGGACAGGGAAGCACTGAAGCTTTCTTT,CASRGQGSTEAFF
TRBD2,TRBJ2-1,TRBV7-8,-,TGTGCCAGCAGTCAAAGCGGGGGGGCCTACAATGAGCAGTTCTTC,CASSQSGGAYNEQFF
TRBD2,TRBJ2-1,TRBV11-1,-,TGTGCCAGCAGCTTTTCCCCTAGCGGAGACAATGAGCAGTTCTTC,CASSFSPSGDNEQFF
TRBD1,TRBJ1-2,TRBV30,few,TGTGCCTGGAGTGGAGGGAGGGGGCGAGACTATGGCTACACCTTC,CAWSGGRGRDYGYTF
-,TRBJ2-5,TRBV27,-,TGTGCCAGCAGTATGAGGGGCAGAGAGACCCAGTACTTC,CASSMRGRETQYF
TRBD2,TRBJ2-1,TRBV19,-,TGTGCCAGTAGGTCAGGACTAGCGGGGTACAATGAGCAGTTCTTC,CASRSGLAGYNEQFF
TRBD2,TRBJ2-1,TRBV6-1,-,TGTGCCAGCAGGCTAGCGGGAGCGGCGAATGAGCAGTTCTTC,CASRLAGAANEQFF
-,TRBJ1-3,TRBV6-5,-,TGTGCCAGCAGTTACCCAGGGACTGGAAACACCATATATTTT,CASSYPGTGNTIYF
TRBD1,TRBJ1-4,TRBV7-8,once,TGTGCCAGCAGCTCGTCCGGCAGGGGGCGATCTAATGAAAAACTGTTTTTT,CASSSSGRGRSNEKLFF
TRBD2,TRBJ2-1,TRBV4-2,-,TGTGCCAGCGGGAGGGGAGGGAATGAGCAGTTCTTC,CASGRGGNEQFF
-,TRBJ2-1,TRBV14,-,TGTGCCAGCAGCCTGACGTGGCCCTGGGGGCAGTTCTTC,CASSLTWPWGQFF
-,TRBJ2-7,TRBV11-1,-,TGTGCCAGCAGCTTAGGCGCGGGACGGACCTACGAGCAGTACTTC,CASSLGAGRTYEQYF
-,TRBJ1-2,TRBV29-1,-,TGCAGCGCGGACAACGGGTTCTATAACTATGGCTACACCTTC,CSADNGFYNYGYTF
-,TRBJ2-3,TRBV18,few,TGTGCCAGCTCACCCGAGGTAACAGATACGCGGTATTTT,CASSPEVTDTRYF
TRBD2,TRBJ2-7,TRBV5-4,-,TGTGCCAGCGGACGACTAGCGGGATCCCACTACGAGCAGTACTTC,CASGRLAGSHYEQYF
TRBD2,TRBJ2-1,TRBV30,-,TGTGCCTGGAGTCACCGGACGGAGCGGGAGGGCAATGAGCAGTTCTTC,CAWSHRTEREGNEQFF
TRBD1,TRBJ1-1,TRBV14,-,TGTGCCAGCAGCCAAGGGACAGGGGCTGAAGCTTTCTTT,CASSQGTGAEAFF
-,TRBJ2-7,TRBV10-2,-,TGCGCCACCCAGTGGAGAGGAAACGACGAGCAGTACTTC,CATQWRGNDEQYF
TRBD1,TRBJ2-1,TRBV6-5,-,TGTGCCAGCAGTTACCCGGGGACAGGGGTTTACTTCTTC,CASSYPGTGVYFF
-,TRBJ1-2,TRBV5-5,once,TGTGCCAGCAGCTTGAGGCAGGGCCCCCAAGTTCGGGGCTACACCTTC,CASSLRQGPQVRGYTF